This passage covers 2 T cell receptor beta chains from one sample sequenced in a study of early T cells in non-severe SARS-CoV-2 infection. Each CDR3 protein gets one entry after TCRdb re-called the 5' RACE reads with MiXCR. The sample consists of about 77,000 distinct CDR3 sequences, roughly 16% of them appearing once. The sequenced sample was whole blood. All receptors come from an adult who was a healthcare worker with PCR-confirmed SARS-CoV-2 infection or an uninfected control (not recorded which).

In this sample, this clonotype turned up a few times. The J gene is TRBJ2-2, the V gene TRBV29-1, with TRBD1 matching over 8 bases. The CDR3 runs to 13 residues. V lost 6 bases, J lost 6 bases, and 6 bases stayed unmatched. Germline lookup yields CDR1 SQVTM and CDR2 ANQGSEA. The CDR3 loop reads CSVQDRVAGELFF. The CDR3 nucleotides read TGCAGCGTCCAGGACAGGGTGGCCGGGGAGCTGTTTTTT.

CDR3 coding DNA: TGTGCCAGCAGTCCCCGCCGGGACAGGGGGCTTGGTACGCAGTATTTT. This codes for CASSPRRDRGLGTQYF. The chain employs TRBV28 and TRBJ2-3; 12 bases fit TRBD1. V trimming: 5 bases; J trimming: 8 bases; junction bases outside the gene matches: 11. Germline V gene data show CDR1 as MDHEN and CDR2 as SYDVKM. The CDR3 consists of 16 residues.